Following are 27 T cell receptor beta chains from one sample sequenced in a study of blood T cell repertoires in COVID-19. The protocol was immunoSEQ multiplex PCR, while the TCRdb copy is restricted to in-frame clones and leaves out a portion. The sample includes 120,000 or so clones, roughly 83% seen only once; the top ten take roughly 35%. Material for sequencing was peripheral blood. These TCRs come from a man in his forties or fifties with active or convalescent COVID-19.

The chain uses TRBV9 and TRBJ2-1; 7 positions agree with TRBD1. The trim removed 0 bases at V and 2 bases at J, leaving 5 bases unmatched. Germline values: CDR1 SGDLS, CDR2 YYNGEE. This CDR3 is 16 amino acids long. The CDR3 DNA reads TGTGCCAGCAGCGTAGGGGCAGGGGGTCCCTACAATGAGCAGTTCTTC. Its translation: CASSVGAGGPYNEQFF.

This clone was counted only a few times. As DNA, the CDR3 is TGTGCCTGGGCTATAGCGGGAGGTTCCCACGAGCAGTACTTC. It encodes CAWAIAGGSHEQYF. The genes are TRBV30 and TRBJ2-7; 10 bases fit TRBD2. The CDR3 extends over 14 amino acids. The V gene's germline CDR1 is GTSNPN and CDR2 SVGIG (reference sequence). J gave up 5 bases and V 5 bases, and 9 bases lay outside the gene matches.

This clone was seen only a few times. The CDR3 DNA reads TGTGCCAGCAGCCGGCCTGGGGCGGGAGGGTCAACCGGGGAGCTGTTTTTT. This gives the protein CASSRPGAGGSTGELFF. The chain is built from TRBV5-6 and TRBJ2-2, with 9 nucleotides matching TRBD2. The J segment lost 5 bases and the V segment lost 4 bases, leaving 12 bases of the junction unmatched. From germline, CDR1 is SGHDT and CDR2 YYEEEE. The CDR3 contains 17 residues.

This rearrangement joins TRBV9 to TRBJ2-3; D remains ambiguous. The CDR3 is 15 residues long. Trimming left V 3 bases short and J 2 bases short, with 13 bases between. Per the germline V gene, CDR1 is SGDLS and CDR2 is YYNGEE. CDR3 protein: CASSEDTFFTDTQYF. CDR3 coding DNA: TGTGCCAGCAGCGAAGACACATTCTTCACAGATACGCAGTATTTT.

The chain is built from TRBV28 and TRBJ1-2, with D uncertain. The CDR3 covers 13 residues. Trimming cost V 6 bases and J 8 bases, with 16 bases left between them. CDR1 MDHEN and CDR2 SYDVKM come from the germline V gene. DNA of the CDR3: TGTGCCAGCAGATCCCTTTATTTCGCGGGCTACACCTTC. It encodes CASRSLYFAGYTF.

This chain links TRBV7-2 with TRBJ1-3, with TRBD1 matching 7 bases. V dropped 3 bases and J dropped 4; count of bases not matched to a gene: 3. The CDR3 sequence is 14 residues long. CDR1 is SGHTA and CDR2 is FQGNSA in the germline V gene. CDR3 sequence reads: CASSFRGRGNTIYF. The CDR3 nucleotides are TGTGCCAGCAGCTTTAGGGGGCGCGGAAACACCATATATTTT.

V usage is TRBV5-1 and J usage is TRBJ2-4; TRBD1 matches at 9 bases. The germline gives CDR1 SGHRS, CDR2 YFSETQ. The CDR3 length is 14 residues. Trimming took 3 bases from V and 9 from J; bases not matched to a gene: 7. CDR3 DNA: TGCGCCAGCAGCTCGGGACAGGGCGGGGGCATTCAGTACTTC. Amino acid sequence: CASSSGQGGGIQYF.

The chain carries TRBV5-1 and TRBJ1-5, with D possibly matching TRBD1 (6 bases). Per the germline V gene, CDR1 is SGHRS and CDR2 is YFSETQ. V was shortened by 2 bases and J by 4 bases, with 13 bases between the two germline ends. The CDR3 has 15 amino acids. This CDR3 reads CASSLTGHPNQPQHF. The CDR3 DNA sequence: TGCGCCAGCAGCTTAACGGGACATCCTAATCAGCCCCAGCATTTT.

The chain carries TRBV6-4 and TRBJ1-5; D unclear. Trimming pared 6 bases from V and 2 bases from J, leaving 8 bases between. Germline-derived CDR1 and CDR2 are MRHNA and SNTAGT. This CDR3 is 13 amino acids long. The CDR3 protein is CASSQEGNQPQHF. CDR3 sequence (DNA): TGTGCCAGCAGCCAAGAGGGCAATCAGCCCCAGCATTTT.

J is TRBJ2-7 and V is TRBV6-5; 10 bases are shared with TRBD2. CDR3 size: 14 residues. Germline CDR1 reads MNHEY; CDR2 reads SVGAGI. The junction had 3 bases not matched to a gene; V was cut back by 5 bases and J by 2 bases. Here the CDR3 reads CASSLAGVTYEQYF. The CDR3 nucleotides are TGTGCCAGCAGTCTAGCGGGAGTAACCTACGAGCAGTACTTC.

The CDR3, as DNA: TGTGCCAGCAGCTTAATCCCCGGGACAGTCTATGGCTACACCTTC. Protein sequence: CASSLIPGTVYGYTF. This chain connects TRBV7-9 to TRBJ1-2; 7 nucleotides match TRBD1. This CDR3 contains 15 residues. Germline CDR1 reads SEHNR; CDR2 reads FQNEAQ (reference sequence). V lost 2 bases, J lost 4 bases, and 7 bases stayed unmatched.

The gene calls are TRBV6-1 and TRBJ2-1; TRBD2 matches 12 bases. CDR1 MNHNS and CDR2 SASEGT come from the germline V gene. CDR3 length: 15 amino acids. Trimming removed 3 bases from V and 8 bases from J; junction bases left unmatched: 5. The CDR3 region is CASSDLAGGPHEQFF. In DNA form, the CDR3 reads TGTGCCAGCAGTGACCTAGCGGGGGGGCCGCATGAGCAGTTCTTC.

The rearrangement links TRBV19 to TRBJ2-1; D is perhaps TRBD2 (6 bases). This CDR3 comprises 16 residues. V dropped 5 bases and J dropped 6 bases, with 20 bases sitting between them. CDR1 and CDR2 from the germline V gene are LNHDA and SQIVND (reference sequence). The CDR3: CASSQSPGLIANEQFF. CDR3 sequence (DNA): TGTGCCAGTAGTCAGAGTCCGGGACTTATCGCCAATGAGCAGTTCTTC.

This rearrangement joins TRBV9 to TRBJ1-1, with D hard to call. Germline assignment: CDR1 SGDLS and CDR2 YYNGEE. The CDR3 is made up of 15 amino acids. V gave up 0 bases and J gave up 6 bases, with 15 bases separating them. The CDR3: CASSVAPSELAEAFF. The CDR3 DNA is TGTGCCAGCAGCGTAGCCCCCAGCGAGCTGGCTGAAGCTTTCTTT.

The CDR3 reads CAWSAGQSGDGYTF. The CDR3 DNA follows: TGTGCCTGGAGTGCGGGACAGTCAGGAGATGGCTACACCTTC. This sequence joins TRBV30 and TRBJ1-2; TRBD1 aligns across 7 bases. Germline V CDR1 and CDR2: GTSNPN, SVGIG (reference sequence). This CDR3 spans 14 amino acids. The V and J ends lost 1 base and 6 bases, in that order; junction bases with no gene match: 8.

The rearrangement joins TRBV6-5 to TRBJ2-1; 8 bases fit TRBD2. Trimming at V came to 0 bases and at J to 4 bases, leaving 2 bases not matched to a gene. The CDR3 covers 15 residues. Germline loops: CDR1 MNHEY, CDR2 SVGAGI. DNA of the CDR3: TGTGCCAGCAGTTACTCTCTAGCGGGTTACAATGAGCAGTTCTTC. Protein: CASSYSLAGYNEQFF.

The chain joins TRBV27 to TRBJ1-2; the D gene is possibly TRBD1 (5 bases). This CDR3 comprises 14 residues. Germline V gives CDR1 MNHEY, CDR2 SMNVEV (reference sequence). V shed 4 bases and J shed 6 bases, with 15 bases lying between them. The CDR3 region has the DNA TGTGCCAGCAGTTATCAGGGTCGGTACGATGGCTACACCTTC. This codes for CASSYQGRYDGYTF.

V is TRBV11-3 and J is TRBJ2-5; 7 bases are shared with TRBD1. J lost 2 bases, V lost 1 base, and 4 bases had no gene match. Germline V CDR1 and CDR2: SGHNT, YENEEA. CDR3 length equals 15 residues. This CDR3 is CASSLGSGGQETQYF. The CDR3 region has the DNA TGTGCCAGCAGCTTAGGGTCAGGGGGACAAGAGACCCAGTACTTC. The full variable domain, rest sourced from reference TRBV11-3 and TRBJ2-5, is EAGVVQSPRYKIIEKKQPVAFWCNPISGHNTLYWYLQNLGQGPELLIRYENEEAVDDSQLPKDRFSAERLKGVDSTLKIQPAELGDSAVYLCASSLGSGGQETQYFGPGTRLLVL.

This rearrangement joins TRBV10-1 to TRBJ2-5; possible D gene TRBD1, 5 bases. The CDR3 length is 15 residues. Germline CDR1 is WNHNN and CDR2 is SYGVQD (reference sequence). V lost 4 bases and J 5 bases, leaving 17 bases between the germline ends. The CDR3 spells CASSVGAAGWETQYF. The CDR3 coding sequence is TGCGCCAGCAGTGTAGGGGCAGCCGGATGGGAGACCCAGTACTTC.

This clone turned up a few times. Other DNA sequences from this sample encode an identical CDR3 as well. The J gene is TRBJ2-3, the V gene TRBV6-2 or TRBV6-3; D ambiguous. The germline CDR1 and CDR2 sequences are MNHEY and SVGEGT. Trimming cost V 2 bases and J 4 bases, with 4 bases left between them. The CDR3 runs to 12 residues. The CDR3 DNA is TGTGCCAGCAGTTACCCCGCAGATACGCAGTATTTT. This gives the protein CASSYPADTQYF.

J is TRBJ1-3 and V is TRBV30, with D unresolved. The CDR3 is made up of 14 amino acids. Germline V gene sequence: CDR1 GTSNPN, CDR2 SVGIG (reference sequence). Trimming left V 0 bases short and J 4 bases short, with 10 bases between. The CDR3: CAWSVGSGGNTIYF. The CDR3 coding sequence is TGTGCCTGGAGTGTCGGCTCGGGAGGAAACACCATATATTTT.

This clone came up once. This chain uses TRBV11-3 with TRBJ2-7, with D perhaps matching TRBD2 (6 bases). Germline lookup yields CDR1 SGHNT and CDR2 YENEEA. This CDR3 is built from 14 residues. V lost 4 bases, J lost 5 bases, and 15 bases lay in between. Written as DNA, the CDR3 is TGTGCCAGCAGCTCCAGGGAGGAGGCCGACGAGCAGTACTTC. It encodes CASSSREEADEQYF.

CDR3 coding DNA: TGCGCCAGCAGCCCGACAGGCACTAACTATGGCTACACCTTC. It codes for CASSPTGTNYGYTF. This sequence joins TRBV4-3 and TRBJ1-2; D might be TRBD1 (6 bases). Per the germline V gene, CDR1 is LGHNA and CDR2 is YSLEER. V lost 4 bases to trimming and J lost 0 bases, with 9 bases between them. This CDR3 is 14 amino acids long.

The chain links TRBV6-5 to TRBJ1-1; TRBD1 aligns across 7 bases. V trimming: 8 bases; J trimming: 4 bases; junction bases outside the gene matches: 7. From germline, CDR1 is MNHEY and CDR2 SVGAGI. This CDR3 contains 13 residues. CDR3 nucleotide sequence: TGTGCCAGCGCGGCAGGGGGTCTCACTGAAGCTTTCTTT. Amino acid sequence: CASAAGGLTEAFF.

CDR3 nucleotides: TGTGCCACCGGACTAGCGGCAACCGGGGAGCTGTTTTTT. It codes for CATGLAATGELFF. V gene TRBV24-1 combines with J gene TRBJ2-2, with 10 nucleotides matching TRBD2. The CDR3 sequence is 13 residues long. Germline V lookup: CDR1 KGHDR, CDR2 SFDVKD. Trimming cost V 9 bases and J 5 bases; bases outside gene matches: 2.

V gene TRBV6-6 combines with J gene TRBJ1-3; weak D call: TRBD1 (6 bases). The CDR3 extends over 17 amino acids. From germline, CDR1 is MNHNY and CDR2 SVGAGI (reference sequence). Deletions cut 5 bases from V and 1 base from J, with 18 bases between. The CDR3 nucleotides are TGTGCCAGCAGTCTCGCGATTGGGGGCTTTTCTGGAAACACCATATATTTT. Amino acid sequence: CASSLAIGGFSGNTIYF.

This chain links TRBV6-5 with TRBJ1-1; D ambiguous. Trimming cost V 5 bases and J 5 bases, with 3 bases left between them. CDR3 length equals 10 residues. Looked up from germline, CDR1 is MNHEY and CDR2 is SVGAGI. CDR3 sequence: CASSRTEAFF. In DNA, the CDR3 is TGTGCCAGCAGTCGGACTGAAGCTTTCTTT.